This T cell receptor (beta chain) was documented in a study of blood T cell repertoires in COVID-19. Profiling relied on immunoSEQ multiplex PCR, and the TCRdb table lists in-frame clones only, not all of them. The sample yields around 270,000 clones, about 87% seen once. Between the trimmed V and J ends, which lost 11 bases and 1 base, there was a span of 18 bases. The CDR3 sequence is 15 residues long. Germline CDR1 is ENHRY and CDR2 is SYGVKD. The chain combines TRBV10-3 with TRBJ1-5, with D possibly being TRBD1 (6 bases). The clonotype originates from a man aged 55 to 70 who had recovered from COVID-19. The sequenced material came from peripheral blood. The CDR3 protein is CAATPGDASNQPQHF. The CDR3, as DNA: TGTGCCGCCACCCCAGGGGATGCGAGCAATCAGCCCCAGCATTTT.